This is a list of T cell receptor beta chains from one sample in a study of tumor-infiltrating lymphocytes in primary liver carcinoma. TCRdb analysed the multiplex PCR reads with MiXCR anew, one entry per CDR3 protein. The table shows 300,000 to 350,000 distinct CDR3 sequences, with almost 65% occurring only once. Sample: peripheral blood. The receptor source for this set is a man in his forties or fifties with primary liver carcinoma and hepatitis B virus infection. CDR3s include the opening cysteine and the closing phenylalanine or tryptophan. The order of the fields is V gene, J gene, clone size, D gene, CDR3 DNA, CDR3 protein. D genes are given only for firm matches. The size field is filled for only some rows; it gives once, few, many or a size class.

V: TRBV4-2
J: TRBJ2-7
size: -
D: -
DNA: TGTTCCAGCAGCCCGGAGACGGGTAATGAGCAGTACTTC
CDR3: CSSSPETGNEQYF

V: TRBV6-5
J: TRBJ2-2
size: -
D: -
DNA: TGTGCCAGCAGTTACGTCGGATCGGGGGCGATCGCCGGGGAGCTGTTTTTT
CDR3: CASSYVGSGAIAGELFF

V: TRBV6-5
J: TRBJ2-2
size: -
D: -
DNA: TGTTCCAGCAATCTTCAGAGCGGAGGGACCGGGGAGCTGTTTTTT
CDR3: CSSNLQSGGTGELFF

V: TRBV29-1
J: TRBJ2-1
size: -
D: -
DNA: TGCAGCGTTGATCCCTGGGGCAGTGAGCAATTCTTC
CDR3: CSVDPWGSEQFF

V: TRBV6-5
J: TRBJ2-1
size: -
D: TRBD2
DNA: TGTGCCATCAGGAGTGGGACTAGTGAGTTCTTC
CDR3: CAIRSGTSEFF

V: TRBV13
J: TRBJ2-3
size: -
D: TRBD2
DNA: TGTGCCAGCGGCTCAACTAGCGGGAGGGCCGCAGTGTCAGATACGCAGTATTTT
CDR3: CASGSTSGRAAVSDTQYF

V: TRBV29-1
J: TRBJ1-2
size: many
D: TRBD1
DNA: TGCAGCGTTGATGTGCAGGGGGTTAACTATGGCTACACCTTC
CDR3: CSVDVQGVNYGYTF

V: TRBV6-1
J: TRBJ1-2
size: -
D: -
DNA: TGTGTCAGCAGTGAAGCGAGTGGGGTGGGCTATGGCTACATCTTC
CDR3: CVSSEASGVGYGYIF

V: TRBV30
J: TRBJ2-7
size: -
D: -
DNA: TGTGCCGGGAGCGTGGCCACCTACGAGCAGTACTTC
CDR3: CAGSVATYEQYF

V: TRBV4-1
J: TRBJ1-4
size: -
D: TRBD1
DNA: TGCGCCAGCAGCCAAGAGGCGGGACAGCTTAATGAAAAACTGCTTTTT
CDR3: CASSQEAGQLNEKLLF

V: TRBV28
J: TRBJ2-1
size: -
D: TRBD1
DNA: TGTGCCAGCAGCTCCGGACAGGGGGAGGTGAATGAGCAGTTCTTC
CDR3: CASSSGQGEVNEQFF

V: TRBV12-5
J: TRBJ2-3
size: -
D: -
DNA: TGTGCTAGTGGTTTATCCTCGGCTAACACAGATACGCAGTATTTT
CDR3: CASGLSSANTDTQYF

V: TRBV11-2
J: TRBJ2-6
size: many
D: -
DNA: TGTGCCAGCACCATTTGGGGGATCGGTCCTGGGGCCAACGTCCTGACTTTC
CDR3: CASTIWGIGPGANVLTF

V: TRBV11-2
J: TRBJ2-7
size: -
D: -
DNA: TGTGCCAGCAGCTTGGCGTACGGCTACGAGCAGTACTTC
CDR3: CASSLAYGYEQYF

V: TRBV6-2/TRBV6-3
J: TRBJ2-7
size: many
D: TRBD2
DNA: TGTGCCAGCAGTTACGGGACTAGCGGGAGGGAAACCTCCGAGCAGTACTTC
CDR3: CASSYGTSGRETSEQYF

V: TRBV6-1
J: TRBJ2-3
size: -
D: TRBD1
DNA: TGTGCCAGCACCGACAGGGGGCTAGGCACAGATACGCAGTATTTT
CDR3: CASTDRGLGTDTQYF

V: TRBV12-3/TRBV12-4
J: TRBJ1-2
size: many
D: -
DNA: TGTGCCAGCAGTTTAACGGCAGGCGGCCAGGGCTACACCTTC
CDR3: CASSLTAGGQGYTF

V: TRBV11-2
J: TRBJ1-6
size: -
D: TRBD1
DNA: TGTGCCAGCAGCTTAGAGAAGGGACAGGGTCCGTTTCACTATAATTCACCCCTCCGCTTT
CDR3: CASSLEKGQGPFHYNSPLRF

V: TRBV29-1
J: TRBJ2-1
size: -
D: TRBD2
DNA: TGCAGCTCCTTTAGCGGGAGTACCTACGATGAGCAGTTCTTC
CDR3: CSSFSGSTYDEQFF

V: TRBV4-1
J: TRBJ1-5
size: many
D: -
DNA: TGCGCCAGCAGCCAAAATCCGGGTGCGAGCAATCAGCCCCAGCATTTT
CDR3: CASSQNPGASNQPQHF

V: TRBV11-2
J: TRBJ2-7
size: once
D: TRBD2
DNA: TGTGCCAGCAGCTCACTCCCCCCCACTAGCGGGAGGTTCTACGAGCAGTACTTC
CDR3: CASSSLPPTSGRFYEQYF

V: TRBV11-2
J: TRBJ2-1
size: -
D: -
DNA: TGTGTCAGCACCCGAGAGGGAAGTGAGCAGTTCTTT
CDR3: CVSTREGSEQFF

V: TRBV6-5
J: TRBJ2-1
size: many
D: TRBD2
DNA: TGTGCCAGCAGTTACTCGGCTAGCGGAGAATACAATGAGCAGTTCTTC
CDR3: CASSYSASGEYNEQFF

V: TRBV6-2/TRBV6-3
J: TRBJ2-2
size: many
D: -
DNA: TGTGCGGTCAAACGAACGTCAGCGAACACCGGGGAGCTGTTTTTT
CDR3: CAVKRTSANTGELFF

V: TRBV7-2
J: TRBJ1-1
size: -
D: TRBD1
DNA: TGTGCCAGCAGCTCTACCGGGACAGGGGTTAATGAAGCTTTCTTT
CDR3: CASSSTGTGVNEAFF

V: TRBV28
J: TRBJ1-1
size: -
D: -
DNA: TGTGCCAGCATCGATGGGAGTCGAACTGAAGCTTTCTTT
CDR3: CASIDGSRTEAFF

V: TRBV11-1
J: TRBJ1-2
size: many
D: -
DNA: TGTGCCAGCAGCTCGGAGGTGGGGGACTATGGCTACACCTTC
CDR3: CASSSEVGDYGYTF

V: TRBV12-3/TRBV12-4
J: TRBJ1-1
size: many
D: TRBD1
DNA: TGTGCCAGCAGGAGAGGACAGGGGTTCATGAACACTGAAGCTTTCTTT
CDR3: CASRRGQGFMNTEAFF

V: TRBV11-2
J: TRBJ1-6
size: many
D: -
DNA: TGTGCCAGCAGCGAGGGGCCCAACCTCCACTTT
CDR3: CASSEGPNLHF

V: TRBV5-6
J: TRBJ2-7
size: -
D: -
DNA: TGTGCCAGCACCCAATTAACAGGGTCACGGAACGAGAAGTACTTC
CDR3: CASTQLTGSRNEKYF

V: TRBV11-1
J: TRBJ2-3
size: -
D: -
DNA: TGTGCCAGGAGCCTCGGCCGTGGAGAGGGCACAGATACGCAGTATTTT
CDR3: CARSLGRGEGTDTQYF

V: TRBV28
J: TRBJ2-3
size: -
D: -
DNA: TGTGCCAGCAGTTTACCAGGGACAGATACGCAGTATTTT
CDR3: CASSLPGTDTQYF

V: TRBV6-5
J: TRBJ2-1
size: many
D: -
DNA: TGTGCCAGCAGTTACTCGAATCGGTACGAGCAGTTCTTC
CDR3: CASSYSNRYEQFF

V: TRBV11-2
J: TRBJ2-7
size: -
D: TRBD1
DNA: TGTGCCAGCAACTCCCCCAGGGGGCTCCACTCCTACAAGCAGTACTTC
CDR3: CASNSPRGLHSYKQYF

V: TRBV6-5
J: TRBJ1-6
size: -
D: -
DNA: TGTGTCAGCAGTTCAGGCGCCAGTTCACCCCTCCACTTT
CDR3: CVSSSGASSPLHF

V: TRBV5-6
J: TRBJ2-5
size: -
D: TRBD2
DNA: TGTGCCAGCAGCTTTAGCGGGGCTGGGGAGACCCAGTACTTC
CDR3: CASSFSGAGETQYF